These 12 T cell receptor beta chains were all obtained from the same sample, sequenced in a study of blood T cell repertoires in COVID-19. Using immunoSEQ multiplex PCR, the repertoire was profiled, and TCRdb retains in-frame clones only, with some absent. The data contain 250,000 to 300,000 clones, 75% to 90% of them singletons. The material sequenced was PBMCs or T cells enriched from blood (not recorded which). The receptors derive from a man in his forties who had recovered from COVID-19.

The chain couples TRBV18 to TRBJ1-2; TRBD1 is a possible D gene (5 bases). Trimming removed 1 base from V and 0 bases from J, with 9 bases in between. Germline loops: CDR1 KGHSH, CDR2 LQKENI. The CDR3 loop spans 15 amino acids. CDR3 DNA: TGTGCCAGCTCACCACTCGACAGAACTAACTATGGCTACACCTTC. Amino acids: CASSPLDRTNYGYTF.

The V and J genes are TRBV20-1 and TRBJ2-5, with 7 nucleotides matching TRBD2. CDR1 is DFQATT, CDR2 SNEGSKA, per germline (reference sequence). CDR3 size: 11 residues. The trim removed 0 bases at V and 9 bases at J, leaving 1 base unmatched. As DNA, the CDR3 is TGCAGTGCTAGAGATCGGGAGGCCCAGTACTTC. This codes for CSARDREAQYF.

The count of this clone is one. The rearrangement joins TRBV7-8 to TRBJ1-1; possible D gene TRBD1, 6 bases. Trimming stripped 5 bases from V and 1 base from J, with 11 bases between. Germline V gene sequence: CDR1 SGHVS, CDR2 FQNEAQ. This CDR3 has 14 amino acids. The CDR3 here is CASSVRGPNTEAFF. Here the CDR3 DNA reads TGTGCCAGCAGCGTCAGGGGCCCGAACACTGAAGCTTTCTTT.

The rearrangement joins TRBV5-1 to TRBJ1-4; D gene uncertain. Per germline, CDR1 SGHRS and CDR2 YFSETQ. The CDR3 is 15 residues long. The ends were cut back, 0 bases at V and 1 base at J, with 7 bases in the middle. CDR3 region: CASSLVGKTNEKLFF. The CDR3 DNA reads as TGCGCCAGCAGCTTGGTTGGCAAAACTAATGAAAAACTGTTTTTT.

The chain employs TRBV19 and TRBJ1-5; maybe TRBD1 (5 bases). V lost 6 bases, J lost 5 bases, and 14 bases lay in between. There are 14 residues in the CDR3. CDR1 LNHDA and CDR2 SQIVND come from the germline V gene (reference sequence). CDR3 coding DNA: TGTGCCAGTAGAGGCGGGGCTTCGCATCAGCCCCAGCATTTT. Its protein product is CASRGGASHQPQHF.

The rearrangement joins TRBV7-3 to TRBJ2-1; D possibly corresponds to TRBD2 (5 bases). This CDR3 spans 18 amino acids. The germline gives CDR1 SGHTA, CDR2 FQGTGA. V was trimmed by 2 bases and J by 0 bases, leaving 17 bases between them. This CDR3 is CASSLGSRQTSSYNEQFF. The CDR3 nucleotides read TGTGCCAGCAGCTTAGGGAGTCGGCAGACCAGCTCCTACAATGAGCAGTTCTTC.

V is TRBV11-2 and J is TRBJ1-1; tentatively, D is TRBD1 (5 bases). Trimming removed 5 bases at V and 2 bases at J, with 21 bases between. This CDR3 has 17 residues. Germline V CDR1 and CDR2: SGHAT, FQNNGV. In nucleotides, the CDR3 is TGTGCCAGCAGCACTATATTCGGTCAGGACAAAAACACTGAAGCTTTCTTT. As protein: CASSTIFGQDKNTEAFF.

The chain recombines TRBV11-3 with TRBJ1-2; unclear D gene. The V gene lost 5 bases and the J gene lost 2 bases, with 12 bases spanning the gap. The CDR3 extends over 14 amino acids. Per germline, CDR1 SGHNT and CDR2 YENEEA. The CDR3 sequence is CASSQLPRNYGYTF. The CDR3 nucleotides read TGTGCCAGCAGCCAACTTCCCCGAAACTATGGCTACACCTTC.

V usage is TRBV11-3 and J usage is TRBJ2-1, with a tentative D call TRBD2 (5 bases). The CDR3 totals 12 residues. V lost 3 bases and J 9 bases, leaving 9 bases between the germline ends. Germline CDR1 is SGHNT and CDR2 is YENEEA. CDR3 DNA: TGTGCCAGCAGCTTGAGGGTGTTTGAGCAGTTCTTC. It encodes CASSLRVFEQFF.

The J gene is TRBJ2-7, the V gene TRBV9; D call uncertain. The length of the CDR3 is 13 residues. Germline V gives CDR1 SGDLS, CDR2 YYNGEE. Trimming pared 4 bases from V and 3 bases from J, leaving 11 bases between. CDR3 coding DNA: TGTGCCAGCAGCTTAGATCCCGTCTACGAGCAGTACTTC. Protein product: CASSLDPVYEQYF.

This clone was recorded once. This CDR3 reads CASSGTSGSYEQYF. CDR3 DNA sequence: TGTGCCAGCAGCGGGACTAGCGGGAGCTACGAGCAGTACTTC. V and J are TRBV7-9 and TRBJ2-7, with 14 bases aligning to TRBD2. Losses at the gene ends were 5 bases for V and 3 bases for J; bases not matched to a gene: 0. The germline CDR1 and CDR2 sequences are SEHNR and FQNEAQ (reference sequence). CDR3 size: 14 residues.

V is TRBV9 and J is TRBJ2-5; 15 positions agree with TRBD2. This CDR3 region has 16 residues. After removal of 3 bases from V and 4 bases from J, the junction contained 4 bases not matched to a gene. The germline V gene encodes CDR1 SGDLS and CDR2 YYNGEE. CDR3 in DNA: TGTGCCAGCAGCGGTGGGACTAGCGGGAGGTTAGAGACCCAGTACTTC. Encoded protein: CASSGGTSGRLETQYF.